The clone carrying this TCR beta chain came up a few times. Original processing notes: Reference gene primers were amplified, and this amplification served to estimate nucleated cell counts. Repertoires were generated with immunoSEQ multiplex PCR, while TCRdb's copy carries only in-frame clones and drops some. V, J and clone size derive from that table, while D and trimming were established from the DNA sequence. The sample holds about 110,000 clones, less than 75% seen once. The CDR3 is 18 amino acids. The germline gives CDR1 SGHAT, CDR2 FQNNGV. V was cut by 6 bases and J by 1 base, with 19 bases left in between. This sample stems from a study of blood T cell repertoires in COVID-19. Looking at the study overall: Donors in the United States, Italy and Spain gave samples during acute or convalescent COVID-19. In each case, the material was cDNA or gDNA derived from T cells, B-cell-depleted T cells, or PBMCs.

This clonotype was obtained from a human donor with acute or convalescent COVID-19. The donor label of this sample is uncertain. The specimen sequenced was peripheral blood. The chain employs TRBV11-2 and TRBJ2-6; D might be TRBD1 (6 bases). The chain's CDR3 is CASRHLGRGISGANVLTF. CDR3 sequence (DNA): TGTGCCAGCAGGCATCTCGGCAGGGGCATATCTGGGGCCAACGTCCTGACTTTC.